The rows below give T cell receptor beta chains drawn from one sample of a study of siplizumab effects on memory and regulatory T cells. Produced via immunoSEQ multiplex PCR; TCRdb's table is partial and in-frame only. The repertoire includes around 83,000 clones, 75% to 90% of them detected once, and about 15% sits in the top ten. The sequenced material came from CD4+ T cells sorted from blood. These receptors all stem from a human donor in good health. Both conserved end residues are part of each CDR3. A D gene is named only where the DNA matches it firmly. The size entry is marked missing in some rows and otherwise reads once, few, many or a size class.

abundance	v_gene	d_gene	j_gene	CDR3nt	CDR3aa
once	TRBV7-9	.	TRBJ1-1	TGTGCCAGCAGCTTCCACGACCGCACTGAAGCTTTCTTT	CASSFHDRTEAFF
.	TRBV5-6	.	TRBJ2-5	TGTGCCACCAACTCTCTCAGGGCCCAAGAGACCCAGTACTTC	CATNSLRAQETQYF
.	TRBV19	TRBD1	TRBJ1-4	TGTGCCAGCCAGGGACAGGGGAGAGAAAAACTGTTTTTT	CASQGQGREKLFF
.	TRBV7-9	TRBD2	TRBJ2-1	TGTGCCAGCAGCTCCAGCGGGACCTACAATGAGCAGTTCTTC	CASSSSGTYNEQFF
.	TRBV7-9	.	TRBJ2-1	TGTGCCAGCAGCCCGACTAGTTTTTACAATGAGCAGTTCTTC	CASSPTSFYNEQFF
.	TRBV4-1	TRBD2	TRBJ2-7	TGCGCCAGCAGCCAAGATCACGCGGGAGGCCCCTACGAGCAGTACTTC	CASSQDHAGGPYEQYF
.	TRBV29-1	.	TRBJ1-1	TGCAGCGTTAACACGGGGATGAACACTGAAGCTTTCTTT	CSVNTGMNTEAFF
few	TRBV9	TRBD1	TRBJ1-3	TGTGCCAGCAGCCCCCGGGACAGGGACTCTGGAAACACCATATATTTT	CASSPRDRDSGNTIYF
.	TRBV4-2	TRBD2	TRBJ2-1	TGTGCCAGCAGCCAAAGTCCTTCCCTAGCGGGAGAGCAAAATGAGCAGTTCTTC	CASSQSPSLAGEQNEQFF
.	TRBV7-3	TRBD1	TRBJ2-1	TGTGCCAGCAGCATGACAGGGTACAATGAGCAGTTCTTC	CASSMTGYNEQFF
.	TRBV5-5	TRBD1	TRBJ2-5	TGTGCCAGCAGCTTGGCACAGGGGCGAGAGACCCAGTACTTC	CASSLAQGRETQYF
.	TRBV10-3	.	TRBJ2-4	TGTGCCATCATTTACCCGGAGGGGGCAAACATTCAGTACTTC	CAIIYPEGANIQYF
.	TRBV7-3	.	TRBJ2-6	TGTGCCAGCAGCTTTGGGGCTGGGGCCAACGTCCTGACTTTC	CASSFGAGANVLTF
.	TRBV9	TRBD2	TRBJ2-3	TGTGCCAGCAGCGACAGGACTAGCGGGAGTACAGATACGCAGTATTTT	CASSDRTSGSTDTQYF
.	TRBV19	.	TRBJ1-2	TGTGCCAGTAGTACTACGGTCGACAGGCTTTATGGCTACACCTTC	CASSTTVDRLYGYTF
.	TRBV30	.	TRBJ2-6	TGTGCCTGGAGTGTACAACAGGGAGTGGCTGGGGCCAACGTCCTGACTTTC	CAWSVQQGVAGANVLTF
few	TRBV19	TRBD2	TRBJ2-3	TGTGCCAGTAGTCCCCGGGAGGGCCTGGAAGATACGCAGTATTTT	CASSPREGLEDTQYF